The TCR beta chain under discussion was sequenced for a study of coeliac disease. One frozen approximately 500,000-cell aliquot per fraction was sequenced. This table comes from immunoSEQ multiplex PCR, and its TCRdb copy is limited to in-frame clones, with some not included. Among some 970 clones, about two thirds were seen once, and the ten largest hold roughly 20%. This clone has a handful of counts. Its antigen is still unknown. One end of the junction does not line up with germline, which may come from a read error. Study findings and constraints: The authors judged this method unsuitable for unbiased gliadin-specific T cell detection. Few TRB amino acid sequences were shared between samples; most were unique.

The specimen sequenced was intraepithelial lymphocytes from the gut. The sequence came from a human donor without celiac disease.

The CDR3 loop reads CASSVAWGDTPYF. The CDR3 DNA reads TGTGCCAGCAGCGTAGCGTGGGGAGATACGCCGTATTTC. This chain connects TRBV9 to TRBJ2-3; maybe TRBD2 (5 bases). The CDR3 consists of 13 residues. The germline V gene encodes CDR1 SGDLS and CDR2 YYNGEE.